This T cell receptor (beta chain) was sequenced during a study of T cell responses to AZD1222 COVID-19 vaccine. Concerning this clone itself: Its antigen is currently unknown.

Here immunoSEQ multiplex PCR was the method, and the copy in TCRdb shows in-frame clones only, minus some. The top ten hold around 1.8% of the sample, which has approximately 94,000 clones, about 87% seen once. Germline V gene data show CDR1 as MGHRA and CDR2 as YSYEKL. The CDR3 extends over 13 amino acids. The V and J ends lost 2 bases and 7 bases respectively, with 11 bases between them. Notes on the study in general: Reports say nearly half of spike-specific TCRs go after unmutated variant regions. Scientists sampled the repertoires only once the peak T cell response had passed. Spike-specific TCR breadth and depth were elevated following two AZD1222 doses.

V usage is TRBV4-1 and J usage is TRBJ1-1, with a weak D call TRBD1 (6 bases). The receptor was isolated from an adult in good health. Sequenced here: peripheral blood, sampled on day 0 of AZD1222 vaccination. For the CDR3, the DNA is TGCGCCAGCAGCCAACCACACAGGGATGAAGCTTTCTTT. Translated, it gives CASSQPHRDEAFF.